These 16 T cell receptor beta chains originate from one sample sequenced in a study of chemoradiotherapy in HPV16-positive cancers. TCRdb keeps only in-frame clones here, not all; method: immunoSEQ multiplex PCR. This sample carries around 17,000 clones, nearly 70% of them seen once, and the ten largest clones take around 7.6%. The sequenced sample was tumor tissue, obtained from a patient who underwent chemoradiotherapy. All receptors derive from a human donor with HPV-associated anogenital cancer.

The chain uses TRBV20-1 and TRBJ1-1; D is undetermined. The CDR3 totals 11 residues. Between the trimmed V and J ends, which lost 6 bases and 3 bases, there was a span of 8 bases. The germline CDR1 and CDR2 sequences are DFQATT and SNEGSKA (reference sequence). The CDR3 DNA sequence: TGCAGTGCGAAGGACTACACTGAAGCTTTCTTT. It yields the protein CSAKDYTEAFF.

This clone has just a few counts. This rearrangement joins TRBV28 to TRBJ2-5, with D maybe TRBD2 (5 bases). Trimming cost V 5 bases and J 1 base, with 11 bases left between them. Looked up from germline, CDR1 is MDHEN and CDR2 is SYDVKM. This CDR3 is built from 14 residues. CDR3 DNA: TGTGCCAGCAGTACCCAGCGGATCCAAGAGACCCAGTACTTC. Protein sequence: CASSTQRIQETQYF.

This chain uses TRBV21-1 with TRBJ2-5; the D call TRBD2 from the table was never checked on the DNA. The DNA end favors TRBJ2-7, so the J call may be wrong. TRBV21-1 is described as a pseudogene. The CDR3 is 17 residues long. The CDR3 sequence is CASTLGTSGPSSYEQYF. In DNA, the CDR3 is TGTGCCAGCACCCTTGGGACTAGCGGGCCTAGCTCCTACGAGCAGTACTTC.

This clone was observed a handful of times. V and J are TRBV10-3 and TRBJ2-7; D ambiguous. The germline V and J ends were trimmed by 6 bases and 3 bases, with 9 bases remaining between them. Germline assignment: CDR1 ENHRY and CDR2 SYGVKD. The CDR3 runs to 12 residues. CDR3 nucleotide sequence: TGTGCCATCAGCCCAACCGTCTACGAGCAGTACTTC. This encodes CAISPTVYEQYF.

The V gene is TRBV15, the J gene TRBJ2-5; TRBD2 matches at 9 bases. The germline CDR1 and CDR2 sequences are LNHNV and YYDKDF (reference sequence). This CDR3 has 16 amino acids. V lost 7 bases and J lost 4; bases outside the gene matches: 13. The CDR3 reads CATNPRGGEGGETQYF. The CDR3 nucleotides are TGTGCCACCAACCCGCGGGGGGGAGAAGGGGGAGAGACCCAGTACTTC.

The chain has TRBV10-3 and TRBJ2-7; D ambiguous. V lost 4 bases to trimming and J lost 2 bases, with 9 bases between them. Germline loops: CDR1 ENHRY, CDR2 SYGVKD. The CDR3 runs 13 residues. This CDR3 is CAISGDLTYEQYF. CDR3 sequence (DNA): TGTGCCATCAGTGGCGACTTAACCTACGAGCAGTACTTC.

The V gene is TRBV29-1, the J gene TRBJ2-3, with 8 positions matching TRBD1. V lost 6 bases to trimming and J lost 0 bases; unmatched junction nucleotides: 5. Germline values: CDR1 SQVTM, CDR2 ANQGSEA. This CDR3 comprises 14 residues. The CDR3: CSVGDRGSTDTQYF. As DNA, the CDR3 is TGCAGCGTCGGAGACAGGGGTAGCACAGATACGCAGTATTTT.

As DNA, the CDR3 is TGTGCCAGCAGCTTAAGGAGCGGGGTCACAGATACGCAGTATTTT. This translates into CASSLRSGVTDTQYF. The chain joins TRBV11-2 to TRBJ2-3; 7 bases are a match to TRBD2. The CDR3 is made up of 15 amino acids. The J segment lost 2 bases and the V segment lost 2 bases, leaving 4 bases of the junction unmatched. In germline, CDR1 is SGHAT, CDR2 FQNNGV.

V is TRBV19 and J is TRBJ1-2; D is uncertain. Looked up from germline, CDR1 is LNHDA and CDR2 is SQIVND (reference sequence). The length of the CDR3 is 15 residues. The V end lost 4 bases, the J end lost 6 bases, and 18 bases lay between the germline ends. In nucleotides, the CDR3 is TGTGCCAGTAGTACCCCCACCCGGGTGGGCCATGGCTACACCTTC. It codes for CASSTPTRVGHGYTF. The full variable domain, with the rest looked up from reference TRBV19 and TRBJ1-2, is DGGITQSPKYLFRKEGQNVTLSCEQNLNHDAMYWYRQDPGQGLRLIYYSQIVNDFQKGDIAEGYSVSREKKESFPLTVTSAQKNPTAFYLCASSTPTRVGHGYTFGSGTRLTVV.

This clone has a handful of counts. V gene TRBV30 combines with J gene TRBJ1-5; D ambiguous. V lost 2 bases to trimming and J lost 0 bases, with 2 bases between them. Germline CDR1 and CDR2: GTSNPN and SVGIG (reference sequence). The CDR3 covers 12 residues. CDR3 in amino acids: CAWSYSNQPQHF. As DNA, the CDR3 is TGTGCCTGGAGTTATAGCAATCAGCCCCAGCATTTT.

The gene calls are TRBV5-5 and TRBJ2-1; the D gene could be TRBD1 or TRBD2 (6 bases each). Germline CDR1 and CDR2: SGHKS and YYEKEE (reference sequence). V was shortened by 3 bases and J by 9 bases, with 22 bases between the two germline ends. The CDR3 runs to 16 residues. The CDR3 bases are TGTGCCAGCAGCTCCGCCAGGGGAGGTACGGGCGGTGAGCAGTTCTTC. Translation: CASSSARGGTGGEQFF.

This chain uses TRBV15 with TRBJ2-7, with TRBD1 matching over 11 bases. The germline CDR1 and CDR2 sequences are LNHNV and YYDKDF (reference sequence). The CDR3 has 14 residues. V gave up 3 bases and J gave up 4 bases; unmatched junction bases: 2. The CDR3 sequence is CATSRDRGLYEQYF. CDR3 coding DNA: TGTGCCACCAGCAGGGACAGGGGGCTGTACGAGCAGTACTTC.

V usage is TRBV23-1 and J usage is TRBJ2-3; the D gene is possibly TRBD1 (6 bases). TRBV23-1 is an open reading frame, and its role is uncertain. The V and J ends lost 3 bases and 0 bases respectively, with 16 bases between them. The CDR3 has 17 amino acids. As DNA, the CDR3 is TGCGCCAGCAGTCATTCCTACAGGGATGTGAGCACAGATACGCAGTATTTT. Translation gives CASSHSYRDVSTDTQYF.

The chain employs TRBV28 and TRBJ2-5, with D perhaps matching TRBD1 (6 bases). The J call could be wrong; TRBJ2-7 is a better fit for the DNA end. Germline V gene lookup returns CDR1 MDHEN and CDR2 SYDVKM. This CDR3 is 14 amino acids long. The CDR3 nucleotides read TGTGCCAGCAGTTTAACAGGGCATTCCTACGAGCAGTACTTC. As protein: CASSLTGHSYEQYF.

Sample share makes this clone medium-sized. V and J are TRBV19 and TRBJ1-5; 7 bases agree with TRBD1. V lost 3 bases and J lost 6; bases outside the gene matches: 11. The CDR3 has 16 amino acids. Germline V gene lookup returns CDR1 LNHDA and CDR2 SQIVND (reference sequence). For the CDR3, the DNA is TGTGCCAGTAGTATTGAGGGGGCAGGGGGAGGTCAGCCCCAGCATTTT. Protein sequence: CASSIEGAGGGQPQHF.

This clone was seen a handful of times. The genes are TRBV19 and TRBJ1-2, with TRBD1 matching 12 bases. This CDR3 has 17 amino acids. J was trimmed by 4 bases and V by 4 bases; bases with no gene match: 10. Germline V gene lookup returns CDR1 LNHDA and CDR2 SQIVND (reference sequence). CDR3 protein: CASSTQTGTGGSYGYTF. The CDR3 DNA sequence: TGTGCCAGTAGTACCCAGACCGGGACAGGGGGCAGCTATGGCTACACCTTC.